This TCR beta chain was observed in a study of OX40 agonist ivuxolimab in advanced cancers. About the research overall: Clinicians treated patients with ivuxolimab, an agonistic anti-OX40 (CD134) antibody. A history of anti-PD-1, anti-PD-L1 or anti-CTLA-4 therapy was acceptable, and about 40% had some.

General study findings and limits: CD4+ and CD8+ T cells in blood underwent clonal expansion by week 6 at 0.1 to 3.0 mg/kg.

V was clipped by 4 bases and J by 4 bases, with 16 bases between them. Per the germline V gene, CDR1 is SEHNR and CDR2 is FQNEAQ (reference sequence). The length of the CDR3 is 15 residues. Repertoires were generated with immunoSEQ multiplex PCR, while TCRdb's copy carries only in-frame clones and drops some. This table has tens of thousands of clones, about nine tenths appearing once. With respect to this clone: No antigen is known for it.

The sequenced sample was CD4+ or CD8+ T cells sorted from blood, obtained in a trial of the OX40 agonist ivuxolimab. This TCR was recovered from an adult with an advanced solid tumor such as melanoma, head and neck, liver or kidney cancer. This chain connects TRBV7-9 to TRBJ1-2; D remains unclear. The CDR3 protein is CASSSIRGLGYGYTF. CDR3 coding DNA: TGTGCCAGCAGCTCAATACGGGGTTTGGGCTATGGCTACACCTTC.